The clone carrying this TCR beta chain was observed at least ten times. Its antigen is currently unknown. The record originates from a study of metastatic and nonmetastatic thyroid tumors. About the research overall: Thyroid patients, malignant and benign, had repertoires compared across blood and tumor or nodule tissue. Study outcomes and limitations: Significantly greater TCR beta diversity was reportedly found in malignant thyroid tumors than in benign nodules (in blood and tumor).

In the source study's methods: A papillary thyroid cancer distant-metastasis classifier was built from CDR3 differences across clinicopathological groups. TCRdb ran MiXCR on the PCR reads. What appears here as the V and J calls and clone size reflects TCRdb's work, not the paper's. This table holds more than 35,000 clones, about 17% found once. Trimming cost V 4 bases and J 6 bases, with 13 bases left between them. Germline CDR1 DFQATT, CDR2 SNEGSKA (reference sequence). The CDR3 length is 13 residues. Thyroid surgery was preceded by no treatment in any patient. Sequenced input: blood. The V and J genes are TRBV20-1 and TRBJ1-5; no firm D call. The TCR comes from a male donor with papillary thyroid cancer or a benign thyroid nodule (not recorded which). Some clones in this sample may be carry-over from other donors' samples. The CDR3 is CSAKLRNGQPQHF. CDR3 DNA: TGCAGTGCTAAACTGCGTAACGGTCAGCCCCAGCATTTT.